Here is one T cell receptor beta chain with its context. This receptor's antigen is unknown. No base quality values were provided; no much bigger clone lies one nucleotide off. The cohort comprised some 700 healthy bone marrow donors. At the time of sampling, every cohort member was nominally healthy, though immune exposures that went unrecorded were likely present. The donor tested CMV seronegative and was one of the 352 seronegative cohort members. A peripheral blood sample was provided by each donor, and peripheral blood mononuclear cells were used for TCR beta sequencing. Genomic DNA extraction from the blood cell samples was performed with the Qiagen DNeasy Blood Extraction Kit. The protocol used for the library was the immunoSEQ multiplex PCR assay. The multiplex PCR relied on a mix of 60 forward primers for TCR Vbeta segments and 13 reverse primers for TCR Jbeta segments. The CDR3 region of rearranged TCR beta genes was amplified from genomic DNA with a multiplex PCR assay. Amplified TCR beta libraries were sequenced as 87-base-pair reads on the Illumina HiSeq System. The paper's data handling went like this. In a later analysis, 80 million or so unique TCR beta chains were counted across the 500 to 850 repertoires, and around 10 million of these chains were shared by at least two donors. To remove PCR and sequencing errors, raw reads were error-corrected and collapsed into unique sequences using a nearest-neighbor algorithm that merged closely related sequences. Alignment of CDR3 sequences to IMGT reference sequences was used to assign V, D and J gene segments. For a sequence to be retained, at least a six-nucleotide match to both a V gene segment and a J gene segment was required. Rearrangements were classified as productive when the CDR3 lacked stop codons and remained in frame with V and J, and all other rearrangements were classified as non-productive. CDR3 was defined according to IMGT convention as the region running from the second conserved V-encoded cysteine to the conserved J-encoded phenylalanine. The earlier analysis of 450 to 750 of the donors excluded any sequence lacking an unambiguous match to a single V gene segment. An earlier analysis of 500 to 700 of the donors classified V segments as functional when productive rearrangements were above 56.7% and as segregating when the standard deviation between donors was above 5%. To diagnose cytomegalovirus status from the catalog of TCR beta chain sequences, a statistical classification framework was built. In a later analysis, V and J genes were assigned by comparing TCR nucleotide sequences against IMGT/GENE-DB human TR gene sequences. A later analysis assigned CDR3 sequences and most-parsimonious VDJ recombination scenarios with the TCRdist pipeline. In a later analysis, each TCR beta chain was defined by its CDR3 amino acid sequence together with its V-gene family, and reads lacking a unique V-gene family were excluded. A later analysis removed nearly 600 highly shared, low-generation-probability nucleotide sequences to deal with suspected cross-contamination and a sequencing artifact. In a later analysis, a clonal expansion index for each public chain was calculated from normalized within-repertoire ranks of inferred template counts. A later analysis computed generation probabilities with a VDJ recombination model fitted to out-of-frame rearrangements, and checked the results against IGoR. In a later analysis, TCR-TCR, TCR-HLA and TCR-CMV co-occurrence was scored with hypergeometric tests, and a repertoire-size bias correction was applied to TCR pairs. To estimate false discovery rates, a later analysis permuted the HLA or CMV assignments 20 times. In a later analysis, co-occurring TCRs were grouped using DBSCAN, with TCRdist sequence similarity added in when clustering inside HLA-allele-positive subsets. Repertoires with fewer than 30,000 or more than 120,000 public chains, plus five repertoires with anomalous nucleotide sharing, were excluded from co-occurrence clustering. Sourced from immuneACCESS, this table was stored by TCRdb with only in-frame sequences that have V and J called. A share of the clones is absent; for the studies checked, an unresolved V gene accounts for under half, and the remainder has no known explanation. V and J calls and clone size come straight from that table; D and trimming were deduced from the DNA. Counted in this sample were more than 85,000 clones; 55% to 80% of them appeared once. The ten largest clones represent 1.2% of the sample.

This record comes from a study of cytomegalovirus exposure and HLA in healthy donors (TCRdb year 2017). The study in broad terms: According to an earlier analysis of several hundred of the donors, some 180 million T cells yielded roughly 110 million unique TCR beta sequences and 250 to 350 Gb of sequence data. All discovery cohort repertoires had been generated on a single sequencing platform. An earlier analysis of approximately 500 of the donors applied high-throughput TCR beta sequencing to assess whether each TCR beta V gene segment acted as functional or pseudogenic. A later genetic analysis used genome-wide SNP genotypes for 398 of the 666 donors, treating that subset as a discovery cohort. An early release covering roughly 580 HLA-typed donors comprised about 300 gigabases of sequencing data and approximately 85 million unique TCR sequences. Typing coverage varied by locus: 629-630 donors for A, B, C, DRB1 and DQB1; roughly 510 for DQA1; more than 600 for DPA1; 400 to 480 for DPB1. The genetic ancestry cluster associated with self-reported Caucasian donors included approximately 85% of the roughly 380 genotyped donors. Both class I and class II loci were covered by HLA typing, at four-digit resolution. To predict cytomegalovirus infection status, the study combined high-throughput TCR immunosequencing, statistical association of individual TCRs with disease status, and machine learning. To study patterns of TCR occurrence, a later analysis re-analyzed previously published TCR beta repertoires from 550 to 800 donors and added high-resolution HLA genotyping. Rather than using new phenotypic data, the later analysis identified candidate immune exposures from TCR beta sequences and from how often those sequences occurred across donors. Donor age, sex, ethnicity and CMV serostatus were collected together with the repertoire data. Among over 350 genotyped donors of the cohort, an average of about 240,000 unique TCR beta nucleotide sequences were sequenced per donor, roughly 20% of them non-productive. Along with the roughly 700-subject first cohort, a separate validation cohort of about 110 different subjects was used. The study used immunosequencing to profile the T cell repertoires of more than 650 subjects and linked those repertoires to cytomegalovirus serostatus. The study aimed to test whether signatures of past pathogen exposure could be identified by cataloging public T cell receptors. Because of strong linkage in the cohort, 5 or 6 DR-DQ haplotypes were treated as single units for association and clustering.

Broader findings and caveats from the paper: Correlated functional status among segregating V segments might be attributable to linkage disequilibrium, but an unknown experimental factor could not be ruled out. A later genetic analysis associated a missense DCLRE1C variant with V-gene and J-gene trimming of TCR beta chains, and an independent cohort replicated the association. A further reported finding was that TCR beta sequences accurately predicted the HLA-A and HLA-B alleles for most subjects in the first cohort. A cluster of highly shared sequence variants was judged likely to be a technical artifact of the sequencing pipeline. HLA typing was unavailable for some donors at each locus, so association tests used only the typed subset. In a later analysis, several top co-occurrence clusters were reported to appear linked to parvovirus B19, influenza, CMV and Epstein-Barr virus. Strong co-occurrence of HLA alleles, especially DR and DQ, made assigning TCR associations to individual alleles difficult. In a later analysis, most CMV-associated TCR beta chains were found to appear HLA-restricted, with HLA associations seemingly driven largely by CMV exposure. The presence/absence analyses assumed that sequencing depth was roughly uniform across donors, and that assumption may not be true. According to the authors, the approach could potentially be generalized to other disease states and immunological phenotypes. In an earlier analysis of around 600 of the donors, most TCR beta V segments were observed in productive rearrangements about 87% or about 30% of the time, broadly matching IMGT annotations. Compared with the roughly 670-donor mean, donors in an Asian-associated ancestry cluster had fewer N-insertions in productive TCRs, according to a later genetic analysis. The study listed 164 TCR beta chains as associated with cytomegalovirus. While some public TCRs were present in many individuals, most TCR sequences turned up only very rarely across donors. In both the original and validation cohorts, the classifier was reported to diagnose cytomegalovirus status with high specificity and sensitivity. Some IMGT-functional V segments, including TRBV6-2 and TRBV6-3, could not be distinguished by the 87-base-pair reads and were therefore excluded. Only TCR beta chains were sequenced in this cohort, and the absence of alpha or paired-chain data limited detectable features. In a later analysis, the rate of TCR association differed among HLA loci, with DRB1 alleles having the most associated TCRs and HLA-C alleles having the fewest. Compared with equally common non-associated chains, HLA-associated TCR beta chains in a later analysis were more clonally expanded and had lower generation probabilities. Because counts were too low, about 18 rarely observed V segments, including chromosome 9 orphons, were left out of the earlier analysis of about 620 of the donors. In a later analysis, over 15,000 TCR beta sequences were associated with specific HLA alleles at a false discovery rate of 0.05. In vitro tests confirmed that a few of the cytomegalovirus-associated TCR beta chains recognize cytomegalovirus antigens. CMV serostatus was the only immune exposure information available for the cohort.

Counted from cysteine to phenylalanine, this CDR3 has 15 amino acids. The only DNA kept is the CDR3, 45 bases in frame from the first base. According to the germline V gene (reference sequence), CDR1 reads LNHDA and CDR2 reads SQIVND. Relative to germline, V is 7 bases shorter and J is 3 bases shorter, with 16 bases between their ends. The V and J genes are TRBV19 and TRBJ1-5; a tentative D match to TRBD1 spans 6 bases. The sequence was collected from a female donor in good health and CMV-seronegative. Sequenced material: PBMCs. The nucleotide sequence is given as TGTGCCAGTAACTCCCATGACAGGTTCAATCAGCCCCAGCATTTT. Its translation is CASNSHDRFNQPQHF.